The 19 T cell receptor beta chains below all came from one sample that was sequenced in a study of cytomegalovirus exposure and HLA in healthy donors. The PCR had 60 Vbeta and 13 Jbeta primers. TCRdb's copy holds only in-frame clones and misses some; the assay was immunoSEQ multiplex PCR. Here the sample spans around 100,000 clones, 76% being singletons. The sequenced sample consisted of PBMCs. The receptors were sampled from a woman between 50 and 59 years old in good health and CMV-seropositive.

The gene calls are TRBV4-1 and TRBJ2-7; the D gene is possibly TRBD2 (5 bases). With 2 bases removed from V and 3 bases from J, the gap between germline ends came to 17 bases. Germline V lookup: CDR1 MGHRA, CDR2 YSYEKL. The CDR3 runs to 16 residues. CDR3 sequence reads: CASSQNRRSRDYEQYF. As DNA, the CDR3 is TGCGCCAGCAGCCAAAACAGACGATCCCGGGACTACGAGCAGTACTTC.

This clone was found once. The rearrangement links TRBV2 to TRBJ1-1, with D possibly being TRBD1 (5 bases). The CDR3 consists of 14 residues. The V end lost 2 bases, the J end lost 5 bases, and 12 bases lay between the germline ends. From germline, CDR1 is SNHLY and CDR2 FYNNEI. The DNA of the CDR3 is TGTGCCAGCAGTGAAATCGGGGGGAGGACTGAAGCTTTCTTT. It yields the protein CASSEIGGRTEAFF.

This clone has a handful of counts. The genes are TRBV15 and TRBJ2-4; D unresolved. V gave up 1 base and J gave up 0 bases, with 16 bases separating them. The CDR3 has 18 amino acids. The germline V gene encodes CDR1 LNHNV and CDR2 YYDKDF (reference sequence). The CDR3 region is CATSRVYSAGLAKNIQYF. The CDR3 region has the DNA TGTGCCACCAGCAGAGTTTATTCGGCAGGCCTAGCCAAAAACATTCAGTACTTC. Together with reference TRBV15 and TRBJ2-4, the CDR3 gives the full variable domain: DAMVIQNPRYQVTQFGKPVTLSCSQTLNHNVMYWYQQKSSQAPKLLFHYYDKDFNNEADTPDNFQSRRPNTSFCFLDIRSPGLGDTAMYLCATSRVYSAGLAKNIQYFGAGTRLSVL.

The chain uses TRBV5-1 and TRBJ2-1; 8 positions agree with TRBD2. The CDR3 has 17 residues. In germline, CDR1 is SGHRS, CDR2 YFSETQ. The V and J ends lost 5 bases and 0 bases, in that order; junction bases with no gene match: 10. CDR3 amino acids: CASSFPNSGDSYNEQFF. The CDR3 DNA sequence: TGCGCCAGCAGTTTCCCAAATAGCGGGGACTCCTACAATGAGCAGTTCTTC.

The chain links TRBV7-6 to TRBJ2-3; D remains ambiguous. This CDR3 comprises 15 residues. The germline V gene encodes CDR1 SGHVS and CDR2 FNYEAQ. V dropped 1 base and J dropped 2 bases, with 10 bases sitting between them. The CDR3 protein is CASSLDSYSTDTQYF. Written as DNA, the CDR3 is TGTGCCAGCAGCTTAGACTCCTATTCCACAGATACGCAGTATTTT.

The CDR3 loop reads CAWSPYKNTEAFF. For the CDR3, the DNA is TGTGCCTGGAGTCCATACAAGAACACTGAAGCTTTCTTT. V is TRBV30 and J is TRBJ1-1, with no clear D. Deletions cut 2 bases from V and 1 base from J, with 8 bases between. This CDR3 spans 13 amino acids. From germline, CDR1 is GTSNPN and CDR2 SVGIG (reference sequence).

This clone turned up a few times. This chain connects TRBV9 to TRBJ2-2; TRBD2 matches at 7 bases. Germline trimming cut 0 bases from V and 2 bases from J; bases unmatched to any gene: 7. The CDR3 has 17 residues. The germline V gene encodes CDR1 SGDLS and CDR2 YYNGEE. This chain's CDR3 is CASSVEDGDYNTGELFF. Here the CDR3 DNA reads TGTGCCAGCAGCGTAGAGGATGGGGACTATAACACCGGGGAGCTGTTTTTT.

The chain combines TRBV2 with TRBJ2-1, with 9 positions matching TRBD1. The CDR3 length is 16 residues. The ends lost 7 bases at V and 4 bases at J; junction bases unmatched: 11. Germline-derived CDR1 and CDR2 are SNHLY and FYNNEI. The CDR3: CASIFGRDRAYNEQFF. CDR3 DNA sequence: TGTGCCAGCATTTTTGGCAGGGACAGGGCATACAATGAGCAGTTCTTC. Based on the CDR3 plus reference TRBV2 and TRBJ2-1, the full variable domain is EPEVTQTPSHQVTQMGQEVILRCVPISNHLYFYWYRQILGQKVEFLVSFYNNEISEKSEIFDDQFSVERPDGSNFTLKIRSTKLEDSAMYFCASIFGRDRAYNEQFFGPGTRLTVL.

The V gene is TRBV5-6, the J gene TRBJ2-7; D is perhaps TRBD2 (6 bases). Trimming removed 7 bases from V and 2 bases from J, with 16 bases in between. The CDR3 totals 14 residues. Germline V lookup: CDR1 SGHDT, CDR2 YYEEEE. The CDR3 DNA reads TGTGCCAGCGCGCGACGAGGGAGGACCTACGAGCAGTACTTC. Its translation is CASARRGRTYEQYF.

The J gene is TRBJ2-1, the V gene TRBV13, with TRBD2 matching 11 bases. Trimming took 2 bases from V and 9 from J; bases not matched to a gene: 9. CDR1 and CDR2 (germline): PRHDT, FYEKMQ (reference sequence). The CDR3 totals 16 residues. Written as DNA, the CDR3 is TGTGCCAGCAGCTTAACCGAACTAGCGGGAGACGGTGAGCAGTTCTTC. Protein: CASSLTELAGDGEQFF.

This clone was picked up a small number of times. This chain connects TRBV6-6 to TRBJ1-1; D not certain. This CDR3 comprises 15 residues. V lost 6 bases and J lost 1, with 15 bases in between. The germline gives CDR1 MNHNY, CDR2 SVGAGI (reference sequence). The CDR3 coding sequence is TGTGCCAGCAGGCAAGGGAGACGGAGGAACACTGAAGCTTTCTTT. This codes for CASRQGRRRNTEAFF.

This clone was seen once. The gene calls are TRBV27 and TRBJ1-1; D unresolved. From germline, CDR1 is MNHEY and CDR2 SMNVEV (reference sequence). This CDR3 is 15 amino acids long. V shed 5 bases and J shed 1 base, with 14 bases lying between them. The DNA of the CDR3 is TGTGCCAGCAGTCCATGGGTGGCAGGGAACACTGAAGCTTTCTTT. Its protein product is CASSPWVAGNTEAFF.

The rearrangement links TRBV27 to TRBJ2-7; maybe TRBD2 (6 bases). CDR1 and CDR2 from the germline V gene are MNHEY and SMNVEV (reference sequence). This CDR3 region has 12 residues. Trimming shortened V by 4 bases and J by 7 bases, and 11 bases separated the two germline ends. In DNA form, the CDR3 reads TGTGCCAGCAGTTCCGCCCGGGGGGAGCAGTACTTC. It encodes CASSSARGEQYF.

This clone was picked up a small number of times. V gene TRBV10-1 combines with J gene TRBJ2-7, with 9 bases matching TRBD1. Germline V gives CDR1 WNHNN, CDR2 SYGVQD (reference sequence). The CDR3 runs 14 residues. Germline trimming cut 6 bases from V and 3 bases from J; bases unmatched to any gene: 6. The CDR3 sequence: CASSEGTGIYEQYF. The CDR3 nucleotides read TGCGCCAGCAGCGAAGGGACAGGGATCTACGAGCAGTACTTC.

The rearrangement uses TRBV6-5 and TRBJ2-1, with 9 bases aligning to TRBD1. Germline CDR1 MNHEY, CDR2 SVGAGI. The J segment lost 4 bases and the V segment lost 6 bases, leaving 4 bases of the junction unmatched. There are 14 residues in the CDR3. The CDR3 region is CASSRQGDYNEQFF. The CDR3 bases are TGTGCCAGCAGCCGACAGGGGGATTACAATGAGCAGTTCTTC.

The chain has TRBV9 and TRBJ1-2, with D perhaps TRBD1 (6 bases). The CDR3 is 16 residues long. Germline CDR1 SGDLS, CDR2 YYNGEE. V lost 4 bases to trimming and J lost 6 bases, with 22 bases between them. CDR3 residues: CASSSQGTSPTNGYTF. The DNA for the CDR3 is TGTGCCAGCAGCTCCCAGGGGACATCCCCAACGAATGGCTACACCTTC. Full variable domain (outside the CDR3, taken from reference TRBV9 and TRBJ1-2): DSGVTQTPKHLITATGQRVTLRCSPRSGDLSVYWYQQSLDQGLQFLIQYYNGEERAKGNILERFSAQQFPDLHSELNLSSLELGDSALYFCASSSQGTSPTNGYTFGSGTRLTVV.

This clone was seen just once. This chain uses TRBV10-3 with TRBJ1-6; 8 nucleotides align to TRBD1. V lost 8 bases to trimming and J lost 7 bases; unmatched junction nucleotides: 1. CDR1 and CDR2 (germline): ENHRY, SYGVKD. This CDR3 has 12 residues. The CDR3 sequence: CAIRDRNSPLHF. CDR3 DNA sequence: TGTGCCATCCGGGACAGGAATTCACCCCTCCACTTT.

This clone was seen a handful of times. This chain connects TRBV7-2 to TRBJ1-2; D is possibly TRBD1 (5 bases). With 6 bases removed from V and 2 bases from J, the gap between germline ends came to 10 bases. The CDR3 is 13 amino acids. The V gene's germline CDR1 is SGHTA and CDR2 FQGNSA. The DNA of the CDR3 is TGTGCCAGCAGACCACAGGCGAACTATGGCTACACCTTC. It yields the protein CASRPQANYGYTF.

This rearrangement joins TRBV6-1 to TRBJ2-7; no clear D. The CDR3 spans 12 residues. Germline CDR1 reads MNHNS; CDR2 reads SASEGT. Trimming cost V 10 bases and J 0 bases, with 10 bases left between them. As DNA, the CDR3 is TGTGCCACCAGACGGAGCTCCTACGAGCAGTACTTC. Protein sequence: CATRRSSYEQYF.